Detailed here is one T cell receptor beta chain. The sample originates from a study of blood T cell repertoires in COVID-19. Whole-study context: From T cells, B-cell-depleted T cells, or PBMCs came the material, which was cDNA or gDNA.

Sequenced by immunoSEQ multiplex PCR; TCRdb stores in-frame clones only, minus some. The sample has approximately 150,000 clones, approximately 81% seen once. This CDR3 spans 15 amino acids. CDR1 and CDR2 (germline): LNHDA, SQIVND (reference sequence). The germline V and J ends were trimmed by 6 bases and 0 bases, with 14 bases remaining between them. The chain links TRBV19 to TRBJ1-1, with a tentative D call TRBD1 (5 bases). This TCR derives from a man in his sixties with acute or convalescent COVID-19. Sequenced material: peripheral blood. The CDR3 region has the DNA TGTGCCAGTAGGATTGGCCCGGGGGTGAACACTGAAGCTTTCTTT. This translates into CASRIGPGVNTEAFF.